This TCR beta chain was captured in a study of CD8+ T cells in alopecia areata. Trimming removed 2 bases at V and 4 bases at J, with 11 bases between. Germline CDR1 GTSNPN, CDR2 SVGIG (reference sequence). The CDR3 totals 13 residues. Stated treatment: oral pan-JAK inhibitor, 5-10 mg twice daily. Extracted RNA was reverse transcribed, and the resulting cDNA served as sequencing template. Only in-frame clones appear in the TCRdb table, and some are missing; sequencing was by immunoSEQ multiplex PCR. The table has 150,000 to 200,000 clones, about three fifths seen once. The chain has TRBV30 and TRBJ1-2; TRBD1 might be the D (5 bases). Sample: CD4+ T cells sorted from blood, taken at week 24, from a patient treated with tofacitinib. The receptor was derived from a human donor with alopecia areata. As DNA, the CDR3 is TGTGCCTGGAGTCAAGGGGACCTCTATGGCTACACCTTC. Translation gives CAWSQGDLYGYTF.